The 23 T cell receptor beta chains presented below share a single source sample, sequenced in a study of blood T cell repertoires in COVID-19. Produced via immunoSEQ multiplex PCR; TCRdb's table is partial and in-frame only. The profile shows about 200,000 clones, about 82% of them singletons. The sample consisted of PBMCs or T cells enriched from blood (not recorded which). Source of these receptors: a man aged 40-49 years with acute COVID-19.

CDR3 loop: CASSRGGNTEAFF. For the CDR3, the DNA is TGTGCCAGCAGCCGCGGGGGGAACACTGAAGCTTTCTTT. The chain carries TRBV7-3 and TRBJ1-1; D perhaps matches TRBD1 (5 bases). The V and J ends lost 5 bases and 1 base respectively, with 8 bases between them. Per germline, CDR1 SGHTA and CDR2 FQGTGA. The CDR3 spans 13 residues.

The genes are TRBV28 and TRBJ1-2; D remains unclear. Germline loops: CDR1 MDHEN, CDR2 SYDVKM. CDR3 length equals 14 residues. V was pared by 7 bases and J by 8 bases, with 20 bases between. The DNA of the CDR3 is TGTGCCAGCAAGTATTGGAGGGAGTTGTGGGGCTACACCTTC. As protein: CASKYWRELWGYTF.

The genes are TRBV6-2 or TRBV6-3 and TRBJ1-3; 7 bases align to TRBD1. CDR1 is MNHEY, CDR2 SVGEGT, per germline. The CDR3 sequence is 18 residues long. The V segment lost 4 bases and the J segment 0 bases; nucleotides outside the gene matches: 12. This CDR3 reads CASSSDRALARSGNTIYF. The DNA for the CDR3 is TGTGCCAGCAGTTCTGACAGGGCCTTAGCCCGCTCTGGAAACACCATATATTTT.

This chain links TRBV5-1 with TRBJ2-1; 7 bases map to TRBD2. Germline trimming cut 4 bases from V and 9 bases from J; bases unmatched to any gene: 7. CDR1 SGHRS and CDR2 YFSETQ come from the germline V gene. This CDR3 has 13 amino acids. CDR3 amino acids: CASSPSWGGEQFF. In nucleotides, the CDR3 is TGCGCCAGCAGCCCATCATGGGGGGGTGAGCAGTTCTTC.

The chain combines TRBV28 with TRBJ1-2; D is perhaps TRBD1 (6 bases). V shed 5 bases and J shed 2 bases, with 15 bases lying between them. Germline V gene lookup returns CDR1 MDHEN and CDR2 SYDVKM. The CDR3 totals 15 residues. DNA of the CDR3: TGTGCCAGCAGTAGGGCCGCGGGGGCGAACTATGGCTACACCTTC. Amino acids: CASSRAAGANYGYTF.

This clone was seen only a few times. This chain joins TRBV15 and TRBJ2-7; 8 bases fit TRBD2. V was pared by 3 bases and J by 2 bases, with 0 bases of the junction left unmatched. Per germline, CDR1 LNHNV and CDR2 YYDKDF (reference sequence). This CDR3 has 13 amino acids. The CDR3 spells CATSRGLAYEQYF. In nucleotides, the CDR3 is TGTGCCACCAGCAGGGGACTAGCCTACGAGCAGTACTTC.

The CDR3 nucleotides read TGTGCCAGTAGAGTCAGGGAGGGCCAGCCCCAGCATTTT. Translating it yields CASRVREGQPQHF. The chain is built from TRBV19 and TRBJ1-5; the D gene is possibly TRBD1 (5 bases). The CDR3 loop spans 13 amino acids. The ends were cut back, 6 bases at V and 7 bases at J, with 13 bases in the middle. The germline V gene encodes CDR1 LNHDA and CDR2 SQIVND (reference sequence).

This chain connects TRBV13 to TRBJ1-3; 7 positions agree with TRBD1. The CDR3 loop spans 15 amino acids. V trimming: 4 bases; J trimming: 4 bases; junction bases outside the gene matches: 7. Germline V CDR1 and CDR2: PRHDT, FYEKMQ (reference sequence). CDR3 in amino acids: CASSSPRGLGNTIYF. In DNA, the CDR3 is TGTGCCAGCAGCTCCCCTAGGGGGCTAGGAAACACCATATATTTT.

V gene TRBV15 combines with J gene TRBJ2-7; 9 bases line up with TRBD1. Germline values: CDR1 LNHNV, CDR2 YYDKDF (reference sequence). The CDR3 is made up of 14 amino acids. Losses at the gene ends were 3 bases for V and 0 bases for J; bases not matched to a gene: 0. The CDR3 DNA is TGTGCCACCAGCAGGGACAGGGGCTCCTACGAGCAGTACTTC. Amino acid sequence: CATSRDRGSYEQYF.

This sequence joins TRBV10-2 and TRBJ2-4, with a tentative D call TRBD2 (6 bases). With 2 bases removed from V and 4 bases from J, the gap between germline ends came to 6 bases. The germline gives CDR1 WSHSY, CDR2 SAAADI. This CDR3 has 13 amino acids. CDR3 nucleotides: TGCGCCAGCAGTGAGGCGGGGAAAAACATTCAGTACTTC. Translated, it gives CASSEAGKNIQYF.

Concerning this clone itself: Other DNA sequences in the sample encode the same CDR3. The chain links TRBV7-8 to TRBJ1-2, with D tentatively TRBD1 (5 bases). V was pared by 3 bases and J by 2 bases, with 7 bases between. The CDR3 is 13 amino acids. The germline V gene encodes CDR1 SGHVS and CDR2 FQNEAQ. CDR3 amino acids: CASSLGGNYGYTF. As DNA, the CDR3 is TGTGCCAGCAGCTTGGGGGGGAACTATGGCTACACCTTC.

The chain uses TRBV24-1 and TRBJ2-2; TRBD2 might be the D (5 bases). This CDR3 has 16 amino acids. V was trimmed by 2 bases and J by 5 bases, leaving 14 bases between them. The germline gives CDR1 KGHDR, CDR2 SFDVKD. The CDR3, as DNA: TGTGCCACCAGTGATTCGGGAACCCTAAGGACCGGGGAGCTGTTTTTT. This codes for CATSDSGTLRTGELFF.

J is TRBJ1-1 and V is TRBV6-5; TRBD1 aligns across 8 bases. Trimming removed 6 bases from V and 6 bases from J; junction bases left unmatched: 9. CDR3 length: 14 amino acids. Germline assignment: CDR1 MNHEY and CDR2 SVGAGI. DNA of the CDR3: TGTGCCAGCAGAGAGGACAGGGTGGTCCCTGAAGCTTTCTTT. Translation gives CASREDRVVPEAFF.

V and J are TRBV27 and TRBJ2-7, with a possible D match to TRBD1 (7 bases). Trimming pared 5 bases from V and 5 bases from J, leaving 19 bases between. The germline V gene has CDR1 MNHEY and CDR2 SMNVEV (reference sequence). CDR3 size: 15 residues. The CDR3 nucleotides read TGTGCCAGCAGTCGGGGGACAGCCGGCGGGGACGAGCAGTACTTC. It yields the protein CASSRGTAGGDEQYF.

This sequence joins TRBV27 and TRBJ2-7; no definite D call. The CDR3 sequence is 14 residues long. The ends were cut back, 5 bases at V and 3 bases at J, with 14 bases in the middle. Germline assignment: CDR1 MNHEY and CDR2 SMNVEV (reference sequence). DNA of the CDR3: TGTGCCAGCAGTCACAAATACATCAGCTACGAGCAGTACTTC. Protein: CASSHKYISYEQYF.

The chain links TRBV2 to TRBJ1-5, with 7 bases matching TRBD1. The CDR3 runs 13 residues. Losses at the gene ends were 4 bases for V and 8 bases for J; bases not matched to a gene: 5. Germline CDR1 and CDR2: SNHLY and FYNNEI. This CDR3 reads CASSGSGGEPQHF. The CDR3 DNA reads TGTGCCAGCAGTGGGTCAGGGGGTGAGCCCCAGCATTTT.

The chain carries TRBV19 and TRBJ2-7; 8 nucleotides align to TRBD2. V trimming: 4 bases; J trimming: 4 bases; junction bases outside the gene matches: 3. The CDR3 sequence is 13 residues long. The germline CDR1 and CDR2 sequences are LNHDA and SQIVND (reference sequence). Written as DNA, the CDR3 is TGTGCCAGTAGTACGACTAGCGCATACGAGCAGTACTTC. It yields the protein CASSTTSAYEQYF. Variable domain in full (rest from reference TRBV19 and TRBJ2-7): DGGITQSPKYLFRKEGQNVTLSCEQNLNHDAMYWYRQDPGQGLRLIYYSQIVNDFQKGDIAEGYSVSREKKESFPLTVTSAQKNPTAFYLCASSTTSAYEQYFGPGTRLTVT.

The chain carries TRBV2 and TRBJ2-4, with 11 bases fitting TRBD2. V shed 5 bases, J shed 15 bases, and the junction held 15 bases outside the gene matches. The CDR3 is 15 residues long. In germline, CDR1 is SNHLY, CDR2 FYNNEI. The CDR3 coding sequence is TGTGCCAGCAGTCAAACGGGACTAGCGGATGGGGAAACGTACTTC. Its protein product is CASSQTGLADGETYF.

The rearrangement uses TRBV6-5 and TRBJ1-5, with a weak D call TRBD1 (6 bases). The CDR3 spans 13 residues. Germline V lookup: CDR1 MNHEY, CDR2 SVGAGI. Trimming cost V 6 bases and J 7 bases, with 13 bases left between them. DNA for the CDR3: TGTGCCAGCAGGGCAGGGGTGAGGCAGCCCCAGCATTTT. Protein sequence: CASRAGVRQPQHF.

The V gene is TRBV5-1, the J gene TRBJ2-2; 9 bases match TRBD1. This CDR3 is 16 amino acids long. The germline V gene encodes CDR1 SGHRS and CDR2 YFSETQ. Unmatched junction bases numbered 6, after V lost 0 bases and J lost 6 bases. The CDR3 sequence: CASSLVWRDRAGELFF. In DNA form, the CDR3 reads TGCGCCAGCAGCTTGGTTTGGCGGGACAGGGCCGGGGAGCTGTTTTTT.

This clone came up a few times. The chain couples TRBV7-3 to TRBJ1-6, with 8 positions matching TRBD1. CDR1 is SGHTA, CDR2 FQGTGA, per germline. This CDR3 region has 17 residues. The trim removed 5 bases at V and 2 bases at J, leaving 8 bases unmatched. Written as DNA, the CDR3 is TGTGCCAGCAGCCGGACCGGACAGGGCCCCTATAATTCACCCCTCCACTTT. It is translated as CASSRTGQGPYNSPLHF.

J is TRBJ2-7 and V is TRBV27; no definite D call. Germline V CDR1 and CDR2: MNHEY, SMNVEV (reference sequence). This CDR3 spans 13 amino acids. Between the trimmed V and J ends, which lost 6 bases and 1 base, there was a span of 10 bases. This CDR3 is CASSPGWSYEQYF. CDR3 bases: TGTGCCAGCAGCCCCGGTTGGTCCTACGAGCAGTACTTC.

The chain recombines TRBV18 with TRBJ2-1, with 8 bases identical to TRBD1. CDR3 length: 14 residues. V lost 1 base to trimming and J lost 10 bases; unmatched junction nucleotides: 6. Germline V gene sequence: CDR1 KGHSH, CDR2 LQKENI. CDR3 nucleotide sequence: TGTGCCAGCTCACCACGGACAGGGTTCAACGAGCAGTTCTTC. It codes for CASSPRTGFNEQFF.